The entry below gives a single TCR beta chain sequence along with its context. No antigen is known for it. These data originate in a study of cytomegalovirus exposure and HLA in healthy donors listed by TCRdb under 2017. Some background on the complete study: According to an earlier analysis of a few hundred of the donors, about 179 million T cells yielded 117 million unique TCR beta sequences and around 280 Gb of sequence data. On average, around 230,000 unique TCR beta nucleotide sequences were sequenced per donor among a few hundred genotyped donors of the cohort, with roughly 20% of those sequences being non-productive. A separate validation cohort of roughly 130 different subjects was used in addition to the roughly 620-subject first cohort. Because of strong linkage in the cohort, a few DR-DQ haplotypes were treated as single units for association and clustering. High-throughput TCR immunosequencing, statistical association of individual TCRs with disease status, and machine learning were combined to predict cytomegalovirus infection status. Class I and class II HLA loci were covered by the typing at four-digit resolution. The study profiled the T cell repertoires of more than 500 subjects by immunosequencing and related them to cytomegalovirus serostatus. Among the 398 genotyped donors, around 81% belonged to the genetic ancestry cluster associated with self-reported Caucasian donors. A later genetic analysis took genome-wide SNP genotypes for 398 of the 666 donors and used that subset as a discovery cohort. Donor age, sex, ethnicity and CMV serostatus were compiled together with the repertoire data. A later analysis re-examined previously published TCR beta repertoires from just over 650 donors and added high-resolution HLA genotyping to investigate patterns of TCR occurrence. Roughly 300 gigabases of sequencing data and 91 million or so unique TCR sequences made up an early release that covered about 640 HLA-typed donors. The study aimed to test whether signatures of past pathogen exposure could be identified by cataloging public T cell receptors. Rather than using new phenotypic data, the later analysis identified candidate immune exposures from TCR beta sequences and from how often those sequences occurred across donors. The number of donors typed differed by locus, with about 620-630 for A, B, C, DRB1 and DQB1, around 500 for DQA1, some 570 for DPA1, and some 440 for DPB1. An earlier analysis of some 500 of the donors applied high-throughput TCR beta sequencing to assess whether each TCR beta V gene segment acted as functional or pseudogenic. Every discovery cohort repertoire had been produced on one sequencing platform. What the study reported, not specific to this receptor: A further reported finding was that TCR beta sequences accurately predicted the HLA-A and HLA-B alleles for most subjects in the first cohort. Assigning TCR associations to individual alleles was difficult when HLA alleles, especially DR and DQ, strongly co-occurred. A later analysis found that most CMV-associated TCR beta chains appeared HLA-restricted, with HLA associations seemingly driven largely by CMV exposure. The only immune exposure information available for the cohort was CMV serostatus. According to the authors, the approach could potentially be generalized to other disease states and immunological phenotypes. Compared with equally common non-associated chains, HLA-associated TCR beta chains in a later analysis were more clonally expanded and had lower generation probabilities. An earlier analysis of around 600 of the donors showed that most TCR beta V segments appeared in productive rearrangements either about 90% or about 30% of the time, which broadly matched IMGT annotations. According to a later analysis, parvovirus B19, influenza, CMV and Epstein-Barr virus appeared linked to several top co-occurrence clusters. This cohort had only TCR beta chains sequenced, and the lack of alpha or paired-chain data limited which features could be detected. The sequencing pipeline was judged likely to have produced a cluster of highly shared sequence variants as a technical artifact. Roughly uniform sequencing depth across donors was assumed in presence/absence analyses, although this assumption may not hold. The 87-base-pair reads could not distinguish some IMGT-functional V segments, including TRBV6-2 and TRBV6-3, so those segments were excluded. Most TCR sequences were seen in very few donors, while some public TCRs were found in many individuals. Because counts were too low, some 17 rarely observed V segments, including chromosome 9 orphons, were left out of the earlier analysis of over 550 of the donors. In a later genetic analysis, a missense DCLRE1C variant was associated with V-gene and J-gene trimming of TCR beta chains, and the association was replicated in an independent cohort. In a later analysis, 16,951 TCR beta sequences were associated with specific HLA alleles at a false discovery rate of 0.05. In both the original and validation cohorts, the classifier was reported to diagnose cytomegalovirus status with high specificity and sensitivity. HLA typing was unavailable for some donors at each locus, so association tests used only the typed subset. A few of the identified cytomegalovirus-associated TCR beta chains were confirmed in vitro to be specific for cytomegalovirus antigens. A later genetic analysis reported fewer N-insertions in productive TCRs among donors in an Asian-associated ancestry cluster than the roughly 720-donor mean. According to a later analysis, TCR association rates differed among HLA loci, with DRB1 alleles showing the most associated TCRs and HLA-C alleles showing the fewest. A total of around 150 TCR beta chains were listed by the study as associated with cytomegalovirus. Correlated functional status among segregating V segments might be attributable to linkage disequilibrium, but an unknown experimental factor could not be ruled out.

V gives up 4 bases and J gives up 1 base, and the segment between their germline ends measures 7 bases. The germline V gene gives CDR1 as SNHLY and CDR2 as FYNNEI. The cysteine opens and the phenylalanine closes a CDR3 of 13 amino acids. Only the CDR3 DNA stays, 39 bases, in frame from base 1. Library construction relied on the immunoSEQ multiplex PCR assay. The multiplex PCR relied on a mix of 60 forward primers for TCR Vbeta segments and 13 reverse primers for TCR Jbeta segments. A multiplex PCR assay on genomic DNA amplified the CDR3 region of rearranged TCR beta genes. The Illumina HiSeq System was used to sequence the amplified TCR beta libraries as 87-base-pair reads. The source study handled its data this way. In a later analysis, around 80 million unique TCR beta chains were counted across the roughly 700 repertoires, and about 9.9 million of these chains were shared by at least two donors. To remove PCR and sequencing errors, raw reads were error-corrected and collapsed into unique sequences using a nearest-neighbor algorithm that merged closely related sequences. To assign V, D and J gene segments, CDR3 sequences were aligned to IMGT reference sequences. For a sequence to be retained, a match of at least six nucleotides was required to both a V gene segment and a J gene segment. A rearrangement was called productive if the CDR3 had no stop codons and remained in frame with V and J, and every other rearrangement was called non-productive. Following IMGT convention, CDR3 was defined as the stretch from the second conserved V-encoded cysteine to the conserved J-encoded phenylalanine. Sequences without an unambiguous match to a single V gene segment were excluded from the earlier analysis of approximately 560 of the donors. An earlier analysis of just under 600 of the donors called V segments functional above 56.7% productive rearrangements and segregating when the between-donor standard deviation exceeded 5%. A statistical classification framework was developed to diagnose cytomegalovirus status using the catalog of TCR beta chain sequences. A later analysis assigned V and J genes by comparing TCR nucleotide sequences with IMGT/GENE-DB human TR gene sequences. In a later analysis, CDR3 sequences and most-parsimonious VDJ recombination scenarios were assigned using the TCRdist pipeline. In a later analysis, each TCR beta chain was defined by its CDR3 amino acid sequence together with its V-gene family, and reads lacking a unique V-gene family were excluded. To address suspected cross-contamination and a sequencing artifact, a later analysis removed roughly 580 highly shared, low-generation-probability nucleotide sequences. For each public chain, a later analysis derived a clonal expansion index from normalized ranks of inferred template counts within each repertoire. In a later analysis, generation probabilities were computed using a VDJ recombination model fitted to out-of-frame rearrangements, and the results were checked against IGoR. In a later analysis, TCR-TCR, TCR-HLA and TCR-CMV co-occurrence was scored with hypergeometric tests, and a repertoire-size bias correction was applied to TCR pairs. False discovery rates were estimated in a later analysis by permuting HLA or CMV assignments 20 times. In a later analysis, co-occurring TCRs were grouped using DBSCAN, and TCRdist sequence similarity was added for clustering within HLA-allele-positive subsets. For co-occurrence clustering, repertoires with fewer than 30,000 or more than 120,000 public chains were excluded, along with five repertoires with anomalous nucleotide sharing. Entries here come from immuneACCESS through TCRdb and include only in-frame sequences with V and J called. Some clones fail to appear in such tables; in the studies checked, an unresolved V gene covers under half of the shortfall, and the cause of the remainder is unknown. V, J and clone size derive from that table, while D and trimming were established from the DNA sequence. The sample's table lists a count of 130,000 or so clones. The ten largest account for 1.5% to 1.9% of the sample.

The cohort comprised 710 or so healthy bone marrow donors. All cohort members were sampled while nominally healthy, although unrecorded immune exposures were likely present. The donor was CMV seronegative and was included in the group of a few hundred seronegative cohort members. A peripheral blood sample was provided by each donor, and peripheral blood mononuclear cells were used for TCR beta sequencing. The Qiagen DNeasy Blood Extraction Kit was used to extract genomic DNA from the blood cell samples. The specimen sequenced was PBMCs. The sequence is built from TRBV2 and TRBJ1-1, with the D gene not confidently named. The TCR sequence derives from a woman aged 40 to 49 in good health and CMV-seronegative. DNA sequence: TGTGCCAGCAGTGTTGAGGAGAACACTGAAGCTTTCTTT. The encoded protein is CASSVEENTEAFF.